The source of this TCR beta chain is a study of radiotherapy plus CTLA-4 blockade in lung cancer (dated 2018 in TCRdb). Some background on the complete study: Objective responses were observed in roughly a sixth of enrolled patients, and disease control was achieved in around 30%.

The method was the immunoSEQ multiplex PCR assay. The table comes from immuneACCESS by way of TCRdb, which keeps in-frame sequences with V and J called. Part of the clones is missing from these tables; in studies checked, under half for an unresolved V gene and the rest for unknown reasons. A total of roughly 53,000 clones appear in this sample, almost 85% of them only once. The biggest ten clones account for 4.5% to 5% of the sample. Paper-wide results and their limitations: The strongest predictors of response, as reported, were early dynamic changes in blood T cell clones along with a rise in serum interferon-beta after radiation. TCR clones derived from tumors expanded in peripheral blood after treatment with radiotherapy and ipilimumab.

In this study, focal radiation therapy paired with CTLA-4 blockade (ipilimumab) was tested in patients who had chemo-refractory metastatic non-small-cell lung cancer. As regards this clone: The antigen it binds to is not known. Qualities for individual bases were not recorded, and no much larger clone is one base off.

From the cysteine up to the phenylalanine, the CDR3 has a length of 15 residues. The kept DNA is CDR3 alone, 45 bases in frame from the first base. CDR1 and CDR2, per the germline V gene, are SGHDN and FVKESK. V loses 1 base at its end and J loses 2 bases; junction bases beyond the gene matches: 5. The chain was built from TRBV14 and TRBJ2-7, with 7 middle bases fitting TRBD1. This material consisted of peripheral blood, taken from a patient treated with radiotherapy plus ipilimumab. This clonotype was obtained from a human donor with non-small cell lung cancer whose response to radiotherapy plus ipilimumab could not be evaluated. CDR3 loop: CASSQVWTGPYEQYF. The DNA reads as follows: TGTGCCAGCAGCCAAGTATGGACAGGCCCCTACGAGCAGTACTTC. Supplemented by the reference TRBV14 and TRBJ2-7 proteins around the CDR3, the complete variable domain is EAGVTQFPSHSVIEKGQTVTLRCDPISGHDNLYWYRRVMGKEIKFLLHFVKESKQDESGMPNNRFLAERTGGTYSTLKVQPAELEDSGVYFCASSQVWTGPYEQYFGPGTRLTVT.